Listed here are 16 T cell receptor beta chains from one sample, sequenced in a study of blood T cell repertoires in COVID-19. Clones were read by immunoSEQ multiplex PCR, and TCRdb kept only the in-frame ones, dropping some. The sample lists some 80,000 clones; about nine tenths were seen once. The sample taken for sequencing was peripheral blood. These receptors all stem from a man aged 45-60 years with COVID-19, enrolled during active disease.

This rearrangement joins TRBV6-1 to TRBJ2-1; TRBD1 matches at 7 bases. CDR1 MNHNS and CDR2 SASEGT come from the germline V gene. The CDR3 covers 14 residues. The J segment lost 6 bases and the V segment lost 3 bases, leaving 5 bases of the junction unmatched. CDR3 region: CASSDGTVSNEQFF. The CDR3 region has the DNA TGTGCCAGCAGTGATGGGACAGTAAGCAATGAGCAGTTCTTC.

V gene TRBV4-1 combines with J gene TRBJ1-5, with D possibly matching TRBD1 (5 bases). The CDR3 has 15 amino acids. The V gene's germline CDR1 is MGHRA and CDR2 YSYEKL. V lost 4 bases, J lost 5 bases, and 15 bases lay in between. CDR3 sequence reads: CASSRTTGGDQPQHF. CDR3 sequence (DNA): TGCGCCAGCAGCCGTACGACGGGGGGGGATCAGCCCCAGCATTTT.

This clone has a single count. This chain links TRBV18 with TRBJ2-3; 14 bases align to TRBD2. Trimming cost V 1 base and J 3 bases; bases outside gene matches: 3. This CDR3 is 17 amino acids long. Germline assignment: CDR1 KGHSH and CDR2 LQKENI. This CDR3 reads CASSPLGTSGRTDTQYF. The CDR3 DNA follows: TGTGCCAGCTCACCACTTGGGACTAGCGGGAGAACAGATACGCAGTATTTT.

The chain joins TRBV7-3 to TRBJ1-1; D possibly corresponds to TRBD1 (6 bases). Per germline, CDR1 SGHTA and CDR2 FQGTGA. The CDR3 contains 13 residues. V was cut by 5 bases and J by 1 base, with 8 bases left in between. The CDR3 bases are TGTGCCAGCAGCCCGGGACAGAACACTGAAGCTTTCTTT. Protein: CASSPGQNTEAFF.

The V call is TRBV5-5, the J call TRBJ2-6; D possibly corresponds to TRBD1 (6 bases). Germline assignment: CDR1 SGHKS and CDR2 YYEKEE (reference sequence). With 5 bases removed from V and 2 bases from J, the gap between germline ends came to 11 bases. The CDR3 sequence is 15 residues long. CDR3 in DNA: TGTGCCAGCAGGTCATACAGGGCTGGGGCCAACGTCCTGACTTTC. The encoded protein is CASRSYRAGANVLTF.

This chain uses TRBV5-1 with TRBJ2-1, with TRBD2 identical over 14 bases. The V and J ends lost 6 bases and 4 bases, in that order; junction bases with no gene match: 9. There are 17 residues in the CDR3. Germline V gives CDR1 SGHRS, CDR2 YFSETQ. Written as DNA, the CDR3 is TGCGCCAGCACCGCACCGGGACTAGCGGGAGTTTACAATGAGCAGTTCTTC. Protein sequence: CASTAPGLAGVYNEQFF.

The V gene is TRBV6-5, the J gene TRBJ2-7, with D possibly TRBD2 on 5 matching bases. Germline values: CDR1 MNHEY, CDR2 SVGAGI. Trimming took 2 bases from V and 4 from J, leaving 9 bases between them. The CDR3 length is 13 residues. The CDR3 sequence: CASSYGPGYEQYF. CDR3 DNA: TGTGCCAGCAGTTACGGCCCGGGATACGAGCAGTACTTC.

The chain links TRBV9 to TRBJ2-3; 8 bases align to TRBD1. The V gene's germline CDR1 is SGDLS and CDR2 YYNGEE. The trim removed 2 bases at V and 0 bases at J, leaving 8 bases unmatched. The CDR3 totals 17 residues. For the CDR3, the DNA is TGTGCCAGCAGCGTTTATAACAGGGGGACTAGCACAGATACGCAGTATTTT. Translated: CASSVYNRGTSTDTQYF.

The rearrangement uses TRBV5-1 and TRBJ1-2; 9 bases fit TRBD1. The germline V gene has CDR1 SGHRS and CDR2 YFSETQ. The V segment lost 4 bases and the J segment 8 bases; nucleotides outside the gene matches: 6. The CDR3 spans 13 residues. CDR3 sequence reads: CASSEGQGGGYTF. The CDR3, as DNA: TGCGCCAGCAGCGAGGGACAGGGCGGCGGCTACACCTTC.

The chain couples TRBV5-4 to TRBJ1-6; D might be TRBD1 (5 bases). Germline values: CDR1 SGHNT, CDR2 YYREEE (reference sequence). The V gene lost 7 bases and the J gene lost 5 bases, with 13 bases spanning the gap. The CDR3 covers 14 residues. Here the CDR3 DNA reads TGTGCCAGCGGCAGGGAGGATCATAATTCACCCCTCCACTTT. Translating it yields CASGREDHNSPLHF.

The V gene is TRBV6-1, the J gene TRBJ2-7, with D possibly being TRBD1 (6 bases). Germline CDR1 reads MNHNS; CDR2 reads SASEGT. The CDR3 has 14 amino acids. V gave up 3 bases and J gave up 4 bases, with 13 bases separating them. The CDR3 nucleotides are TGTGCCAGCAGTGAGAATTGGGGGCCGTACGAGCAGTACTTC. Translation gives CASSENWGPYEQYF.

The rearrangement links TRBV6-1 to TRBJ1-1; possibly TRBD1 for D (5 bases). The V end lost 3 bases, the J end lost 4 bases, and 12 bases lay between the germline ends. The CDR3 is made up of 14 amino acids. Per germline, CDR1 MNHNS and CDR2 SASEGT. The CDR3 loop reads CASSDGGLSTEAFF. Here the CDR3 DNA reads TGTGCCAGCAGTGATGGGGGGTTGAGCACTGAAGCTTTCTTT.

V usage is TRBV6-5 and J usage is TRBJ1-2; TRBD1 is a possible D gene (5 bases). V dropped 2 bases and J dropped 0 bases, with 13 bases sitting between them. Germline V gene lookup returns CDR1 MNHEY and CDR2 SVGAGI. The CDR3 is 16 amino acids. The CDR3, as DNA: TGTGCCAGCAGTTACGCGGGGGGACGCTCTAACTATGGCTACACCTTC. Translation gives CASSYAGGRSNYGYTF.

The chain joins TRBV18 to TRBJ1-2; D is unresolved. Trimming took off 1 base at V and 3 bases at J, with 12 bases between the two ends. The germline gives CDR1 KGHSH, CDR2 LQKENI. CDR3 length: 15 amino acids. The CDR3 loop reads CASSPQPGSDYGYTF. CDR3 nucleotides: TGTGCCAGCTCACCACAACCCGGGTCGGACTATGGCTACACCTTC.

V is TRBV19 and J is TRBJ2-3, with a weak D call TRBD2 (5 bases). The CDR3 sequence is 14 residues long. The V gene lost 4 bases and the J gene lost 4 bases, with 12 bases spanning the gap. Germline loops: CDR1 LNHDA, CDR2 SQIVND (reference sequence). The CDR3 here is CASSTPGDADTQYF. The CDR3 DNA sequence: TGTGCCAGTAGTACCCCCGGGGATGCAGATACGCAGTATTTT.

This clone occurred once. The chain couples TRBV5-5 to TRBJ2-1; 7 nucleotides agree with TRBD1. V dropped 4 bases and J dropped 0; count of bases not matched to a gene: 10. This CDR3 contains 17 residues. The germline gives CDR1 SGHKS, CDR2 YYEKEE (reference sequence). DNA for the CDR3: TGTGCCAGCAGCACAGGGGTAGGCACCCTCTCCTACAATGAGCAGTTCTTC. Translating gives CASSTGVGTLSYNEQFF. Full variable domain (remainder filled in from reference TRBV5-5 and TRBJ2-1): DAGVTQSPTHLIKTRGQQVTLRCSPISGHKSVSWYQQVLGQGPQFIFQYYEKEERGRGNFPDRFSARQFPNYSSELNVNALLLGDSALYLCASSTGVGTLSYNEQFFGPGTRLTVL.